This T cell receptor (beta chain) was documented in a study of T-cell memory formation after mild COVID-19. Turning to the study itself: There were largely donor-specific TCR clusters. Study-wide findings and caveats: Clones that shrank (day 15 to 85) were balanced CD4/CD8, whereas later expanders leaned CD4+.

Constant-segment primers and 5'RACE yielded cDNA libraries for TCR alpha and TCR beta, each carrying sample barcodes and UMIs. TCRdb reanalysed the 5' RACE reads using MiXCR and keeps one entry per CDR3 protein. The sample carries fewer than 300,000 distinct CDR3 sequences, about a sixth recorded once. V lost 5 bases to trimming and J lost 10 bases, with 15 bases between them. This CDR3 spans 13 amino acids. The germline V gene has CDR1 SGHTA and CDR2 FQGTGA. Note on this clonotype: What it binds is not known.

The TCR was taken from a man between 18 and 35 years old who had mild COVID-19 (a few samples of this study predate the infection). Cell type and time point are not known. Material: PBMCs or a T cell subset sorted from them (not recorded which). The chain recombines TRBV7-3 with TRBJ2-1; D is uncertain. The CDR3 nucleotides read TGTGCCAGCAGCAGTGGGTTAGCTACAGAGCAGTTCTTC. As protein: CASSSGLATEQFF.